These 20 T cell receptor beta chains were all obtained from the same sample, sequenced in a study of shared clonotypes between healthy human individuals (dated by TCRdb to about 2020). The receptor library was made with the immunoSEQ multiplex PCR assay. TCRdb carries this immuneACCESS record with in-frame sequences only. Its versions omit some clonotypes, under half of them owing to an unresolved V gene in the studies checked, with the rest unexplained. In all, the sample holds roughly 2,000,000 clones, and roughly 93% of those were seen once. Less than 2% of the sample comes from the top ten. CD8 naive samples consisted of CD45RO-negative cells that were positively selected for CCR7, yielding a CD45RA+CCR7+ population without TemRA cells. The sample comprised naive CD8+ T cells from PBMCs. The cell subset or site label corresponds to: CD45RA+CCR7+. The receptors here all came from a man aged 18 to 29 in good health. Some clones in this sample may be carry-over from other donors' samples.

The chain has TRBV19 and TRBJ2-7; TRBD2 matches at 16 bases. V was pared by 3 bases and J by 6 bases, with 5 bases of the junction left unmatched. This CDR3 has 16 residues. Germline CDR1 and CDR2: LNHDA and SQIVND (reference sequence). The CDR3 DNA is TGTGCCAGTAGTATGGGACTAGCGGGAGGGCCGGGCGAGCAGTACTTC. The encoded protein is CASSMGLAGGPGEQYF. Full variable domain (remainder filled in from reference TRBV19 and TRBJ2-7): DGGITQSPKYLFRKEGQNVTLSCEQNLNHDAMYWYRQDPGQGLRLIYYSQIVNDFQKGDIAEGYSVSREKKESFPLTVTSAQKNPTAFYLCASSMGLAGGPGEQYFGPGTRLTVT.

The chain uses TRBV5-1 and TRBJ1-1; TRBD1 agrees at 8 bases. The CDR3 covers 14 residues. Germline V lookup: CDR1 SGHRS, CDR2 YFSETQ. V shed 5 bases, J shed 1 base, and the junction held 4 bases outside the gene matches. CDR3 residues: CASRHDRGNTEAFF. The DNA for the CDR3 is TGCGCCAGCAGGCACGACAGGGGGAACACTGAAGCTTTCTTT.

The chain has TRBV10-3 and TRBJ1-1; a possible D gene is TRBD1 (5 bases). There are 16 residues in the CDR3. Germline V gene sequence: CDR1 ENHRY, CDR2 SYGVKD. Trimming left V 3 bases short and J 1 base short, with 15 bases between. The DNA for the CDR3 is TGTGCCATCAGTGACGGACAAAGAATCGCGAACACTGAAGCTTTCTTT. Amino acids: CAISDGQRIANTEAFF.

Note on this clone: A read error may account for a junction end that differs from germline. The V and J genes are TRBV7-2 and TRBJ2-1; 10 nucleotides agree with TRBD2. In germline, CDR1 is SGHTA, CDR2 FQGNSA. The CDR3 covers 17 residues. The CDR3 sequence: CASTLQKWLAGDNEQFF. The CDR3 nucleotides read TGTGCCAGCACCTTACAAAAGTGGCTAGCGGGAGACAATGAGCAGTTCTTC.

The chain carries TRBV27 and TRBJ2-1, with 11 bases aligning to TRBD2. Looked up from germline, CDR1 is MNHEY and CDR2 is SMNVEV (reference sequence). The V and J ends lost 8 bases and 10 bases, in that order; junction bases with no gene match: 22. CDR3 length: 18 residues. CDR3 amino acids: CASRTFRVAGGRQLEQFF. The CDR3 DNA reads as TGTGCCAGCCGTACATTTCGAGTAGCGGGAGGGAGACAATTAGAGCAGTTCTTC.

The gene calls are TRBV6-5 and TRBJ1-2; 8 bases align to TRBD1. Germline CDR1 MNHEY, CDR2 SVGAGI. This CDR3 comprises 14 residues. J was trimmed by 6 bases and V by 5 bases; bases with no gene match: 8. This CDR3 reads CASSPRTGQHGYTF. CDR3 DNA: TGTGCCAGCAGTCCCAGGACAGGGCAGCATGGCTACACCTTC.

The chain uses TRBV27 and TRBJ1-2; a weak D match, TRBD1 (6 bases). CDR3 length: 16 residues. The germline V gene encodes CDR1 MNHEY and CDR2 SMNVEV (reference sequence). Trimming took off 5 bases at V and 4 bases at J, with 20 bases between the two ends. CDR3 sequence (DNA): TGTGCCAGCAGTCCGTCGACAGGAGATCGCTCCTATGGCTACACCTTC. Its translation is CASSPSTGDRSYGYTF.

This chain uses TRBV30 with TRBJ2-5; no definite D call. The CDR3 totals 13 residues. The V gene lost 5 bases and the J gene lost 5 bases, with 15 bases spanning the gap. From germline, CDR1 is GTSNPN and CDR2 SVGIG (reference sequence). CDR3 sequence reads: CAWGPYKRETQYF. The CDR3 DNA reads as TGTGCCTGGGGGCCATACAAACGGGAGACCCAGTACTTC. Based on the CDR3 plus reference TRBV30 and TRBJ2-5, the full variable domain is SQTIHQWPATLVQPVGSPLSLECTVEGTSNPNLYWYRQAAGRGLQLLFYSVGIGQISSEVPQNLSASRPQDRQFILSSKKLLLSDSGFYLCAWGPYKRETQYFGPGTRLLVL.

Comment on this clone: Other DNA sequences in the same sample also yield this CDR3. J is TRBJ1-5 and V is TRBV27; 7 bases are shared with TRBD1. The V gene end was trimmed by 3 bases and the J gene end by 4 bases; junction bases not matched to a gene: 3. There are 14 residues in the CDR3. Looked up from germline, CDR1 is MNHEY and CDR2 is SMNVEV (reference sequence). CDR3 sequence reads: CASSFQGVNQPQHF. The CDR3 nucleotides are TGTGCCAGCAGTTTTCAGGGGGTAAATCAGCCCCAGCATTTT.

The genes are TRBV5-4 and TRBJ1-1; D is unclear. The germline gives CDR1 SGHNT, CDR2 YYREEE (reference sequence). The ends were cut back, 1 base at V and 5 bases at J, with 15 bases in the middle. This CDR3 is built from 15 residues. CDR3 DNA: TGTGCCAGCAGCTTGTCATCGGAGCTTAGGACTGAAGCTTTCTTT. This translates into CASSLSSELRTEAFF.

V is TRBV19 and J is TRBJ1-2; possible D gene TRBD1, 6 bases. CDR3 length: 14 amino acids. Germline CDR1 reads LNHDA; CDR2 reads SQIVND (reference sequence). V gave up 4 bases and J gave up 7 bases, with 16 bases separating them. This chain's CDR3 is CASSRSGAHPGYTF. The CDR3 region has the DNA TGTGCCAGTAGTAGGTCAGGGGCGCATCCTGGCTACACCTTC. The whole variable domain, filled in from reference TRBV19 and TRBJ1-2, reads DGGITQSPKYLFRKEGQNVTLSCEQNLNHDAMYWYRQDPGQGLRLIYYSQIVNDFQKGDIAEGYSVSREKKESFPLTVTSAQKNPTAFYLCASSRSGAHPGYTFGSGTRLTVV.

This chain links TRBV9 with TRBJ1-4; weak D call: TRBD1 (5 bases). The germline gives CDR1 SGDLS, CDR2 YYNGEE. With 4 bases removed from V and 7 bases from J, the gap between germline ends came to 17 bases. This CDR3 has 15 amino acids. The DNA of the CDR3 is TGTGCCAGCAGCCCCCAAGGCCGAGGGGTTGAAAAACTGTTTTTT. Translation gives CASSPQGRGVEKLFF.

The chain uses TRBV21-1 and TRBJ1-3; the listed D gene, TRBD1, was not tested against the DNA. TRBV21-1 is a pseudogene segment. The CDR3 sequence is 15 residues long. In nucleotides, the CDR3 is TGTGCCAGCAGCAAAGGGACAGGGACTGGAAACACCATATATTTT. It translates to CASSKGTGTGNTIYF.

This CDR3 reads CASSEALWTATYNEQFF. For the CDR3, the DNA is TGTGCCAGCAGTGAAGCGTTGTGGACGGCTACCTACAATGAGCAGTTCTTC. The chain has TRBV6-1 and TRBJ2-1; D ambiguous. V lost 0 bases and J lost 2, with 14 bases in between. Looked up from germline, CDR1 is MNHNS and CDR2 is SASEGT. This CDR3 region has 17 residues.

The J gene is TRBJ2-1, the V gene TRBV28; D is undetermined. The germline CDR1 and CDR2 sequences are MDHEN and SYDVKM. This CDR3 contains 17 residues. Between the trimmed V and J ends, which lost 1 base and 0 bases, there was a span of 13 bases. Here the CDR3 reads CASSLYGAPSSYNEQFF. CDR3 in DNA: TGTGCCAGCAGTTTATATGGCGCCCCGAGCTCCTACAATGAGCAGTTCTTC.

V and J are TRBV7-9 and TRBJ1-1, with no clear D. CDR3 length equals 16 residues. Germline lookup yields CDR1 SEHNR and CDR2 FQNEAQ (reference sequence). V was pared by 5 bases and J by 0 bases, with 16 bases between. CDR3 loop: CASSPKRETMNTEAFF. DNA for the CDR3: TGTGCCAGCAGCCCAAAGAGAGAAACTATGAACACTGAAGCTTTCTTT.

A note on this clone: Other nucleotide sequences from this sample produce the same CDR3. This chain joins TRBV5-5 and TRBJ2-1; 10 positions agree with TRBD2. Losses at the gene ends were 2 bases for V and 4 bases for J; bases not matched to a gene: 3. This CDR3 region has 15 residues. Germline CDR1 SGHKS, CDR2 YYEKEE (reference sequence). This CDR3 reads CASSLAGGRYNEQFF. The DNA of the CDR3 is TGTGCCAGCAGCTTAGCGGGAGGGCGGTACAATGAGCAGTTCTTC. Variable domain in full (rest from reference TRBV5-5 and TRBJ2-1): DAGVTQSPTHLIKTRGQQVTLRCSPISGHKSVSWYQQVLGQGPQFIFQYYEKEERGRGNFPDRFSARQFPNYSSELNVNALLLGDSALYLCASSLAGGRYNEQFFGPGTRLTVL.

The chain links TRBV5-6 to TRBJ2-7; TRBD1 matches 8 bases. The CDR3 runs 17 residues. With V trimmed by 4 bases and J by 2 bases, 14 bases remained unmatched. The germline V gene encodes CDR1 SGHDT and CDR2 YYEEEE. CDR3 in DNA: TGTGCCAGCAGCCCGCGACAGGGGTGGGTCTCGGCCTACGAGCAGTACTTC. It codes for CASSPRQGWVSAYEQYF. The complete variable domain, with remaining parts taken from reference TRBV5-6 and TRBJ2-7, reads DAGVTQSPTHLIKTRGQQVTLRCSPKSGHDTVSWYQQALGQGPQFIFQYYEEEERQRGNFPDRFSGHQFPNYSSELNVNALLLGDSALYLCASSPRQGWVSAYEQYFGPGTRLTVT.

The chain links TRBV5-1 to TRBJ1-1; 9 nucleotides agree with TRBD1. There are 14 residues in the CDR3. Looked up from germline, CDR1 is SGHRS and CDR2 is YFSETQ. V was pared by 6 bases and J by 1 base, with 4 bases of the junction left unmatched. The DNA for the CDR3 is TGCGCCAGCACGCCGGGACAGGGGAACACTGAAGCTTTCTTT. It is translated as CASTPGQGNTEAFF.

Comment on this clone: Other DNA sequences within the sample encode an identical CDR3. The rearrangement uses TRBV27 and TRBJ2-7; 10 bases match TRBD1. V lost 2 bases to trimming and J lost 3 bases; unmatched junction nucleotides: 4. In germline, CDR1 is MNHEY, CDR2 SMNVEV (reference sequence). The CDR3 length is 15 residues. CDR3 amino acids: CASSLGTGAFYEQYF. In DNA, the CDR3 is TGTGCCAGCAGTTTAGGGACAGGGGCTTTCTACGAGCAGTACTTC.